This TCR beta chain was obtained from a study of T-cell reconstitution after alpha-beta-depleted transplantation in children. Study-level points and caveats: Expanded graft clones, several hundred of them, were reportedly the source of alpha-beta T cells about two months after transplant.

This clonotype was observed a few times. Its cognate antigen is unknown. The CDR3 runs to 14 residues. V was shortened by 5 bases and J by 6 bases, with 14 bases between the two germline ends. Molecular barcoding with unique molecular identifiers was used for the TCRbeta library. TCRdb recomputed calls from the PCR reads with MiXCR, one row per CDR3 protein. The table lists 90,000 to 100,000 distinct CDR3 sequences, about 22% of them singletons. The J gene is TRBJ1-5, the V gene TRBV12-3 or TRBV12-4, with D possibly being TRBD1 (5 bases). This clonotype originated in a boy aged 2 to 10 with acute lymphoblastic leukemia, due to receive a stem cell transplant. The sample in question was PBMCs, obtained before TCRalphabeta/CD19-depleted stem cell transplant. DNA for the CDR3: TGTGCCAGCAGTCTGGCAGGGACGGGTCAGCCCCAGCATTTT. This gives the protein CASSLAGTGQPQHF.